This TCR beta chain was observed in a study of PD-1 blockade in classical Hodgkin lymphoma. Study summary: Intravenous nivolumab at 3 mg/kg was given to patients every 2 weeks.

Trimming left V 10 bases short and J 2 bases short, with 12 bases between. This CDR3 region has 13 residues. Per the germline V gene, CDR1 is LNHDA and CDR2 is SQIVND (reference sequence). TCRdb keeps only in-frame clones here, not all; method: immunoSEQ multiplex PCR. The sample carries about 93,000 clones, 85% to 95% recorded once. General study findings and limits: It was CD4+ TCR diversity, not CD8+, that rose significantly by C4D1. Initiation of nivolumab under 1 year after ASCT led to exclusion of patients.

This clone is termed medium-sized. Its specificity is unknown. Each and every patient relapsed after autologous stem cell transplantation, and patients got differing brentuximab vedotin exposure. Each best response was a complete response, a partial response or progressive disease. The chain couples TRBV19 to TRBJ1-5, with D perhaps matching TRBD1 (5 bases). This clonotype originated in a human donor with classical Hodgkin lymphoma. Here the sequenced sample was peripheral blood mononuclear cells (PBMCs), taken before the second cycle of nivolumab. In DNA form, the CDR3 reads TGTGCCACCCAGTTGGGGGGCAATCAGCCCCAGCATTTT. This sequence encodes CATQLGGNQPQHF.